The present TCR beta chain was sequenced within a study of early T cells in non-severe SARS-CoV-2 infection (dated by TCRdb to the early 2020s). With respect to the entire study: Because TCR sequencing was done on bulk RNA from unsorted whole blood, the alpha and beta chains could not be paired. Study-level results and caveats: VDJdb matching was skewed toward anti-spike CD8 responses and likely underestimated virus-specific expansions, missing private and CD4 specificities.

The study was a case-control design nested within a healthcare worker cohort in London, UK, with weekly nasopharyngeal swab PCR tests and blood sampling. Between 23 and 31 March 2020, the week of the UK lockdown, healthcare workers were enrolled and then followed up weekly for as long as 16 weeks. V is cut by 3 bases and J by 1 base, and the space between the germline ends is 10 bases. CDR1 DFQATT and CDR2 SNEGSKA are derived from the germline V gene (reference sequence). CDR3 length: 14 amino acids, cysteine to phenylalanine. Only the CDR3 part of the read is kept: 42 bases, read in frame from the first base. This clonotype was recorded at least ten times. Its antigen specificity is not known. No clone much larger than this one lies a single base away; base qualities are absent. The method behind the library was 5' RACE. The run used a NextSeq 500. The TCR library protocol attached unique molecular identifiers to individual cDNA molecules to correct for sequencing error and PCR bias. Both TCR alpha and beta chains were sequenced, and tight co-correlation was observed between alpha and beta sequence abundances in each sample. In the paper's pipeline: Decombinator V4 was used to perform V gene, J gene and CDR3 annotation of TCR sequences. TCRs were defined as expanded if a significant change between any two time points was detected under a Poisson model with p below 0.0001. TCR abundances were normalised to the total number of TCRs sequenced per sample and expressed as counts per million. MAIT TCRs were defined by TRAV1-2 paired with TRAJ12, TRAJ20 or TRAJ33, and iNKT TCRs by TRAV10 paired with TRAJ18. A search of VDJdb, accessed on 1 November 2021, was run for TCRs annotated to CMV, EBV and SARS-CoV-2, with TCRs annotated for multiple antigens excluded. The public sequencing data were trimmed at Q25 with fastp and processed into clonotypes with MiXCR by TCRdb, which kept only in-frame beta chains. Every CDR3 protein is listed once, alongside the most common genes and DNA of its rows. The V and J calls were determined by TCRdb, not by the authors. For this sample there are roughly 61,000 distinct CDR3 sequences; 10% to 12% appear just once. Of the sample, approximately 1.7% is held by the ten largest clones.

What was sequenced was whole blood. This clonotype originated in an adult who was a healthcare worker with PCR-confirmed SARS-CoV-2 infection or an uninfected control (not recorded which). The chain links TRBV20-1 with TRBJ1-5, with the D segment identity uncertain. The CDR3 protein is CSARPGGSNQPQHF. At the DNA level, the sequence is TGCAGTGCTAGGCCGGGCGGGAGCAATCAGCCCCAGCATTTT.